The 13 T cell receptor beta chains in this list originate from one sample, sequenced in a study of T cells in Graves' hyperthyroidism and ophthalmopathy. Researchers amplified the TCR beta CDR3 regions from RNA transcripts. The TCR CDR3 first-round RT-PCR relied on the HTBI primer set. Each CDR3 protein gets one entry after TCRdb re-called the multiplex PCR reads with MiXCR. The sample has some 690,000 distinct CDR3 sequences; approximately 15% are singletons. Sequencing used blood. These receptors were collected from a man aged 50 to 60 with Graves' hyperthyroidism.

In its sample, this clonotype was seen a few times. The chain combines TRBV4-1 with TRBJ2-1; 12 bases fit TRBD2. The CDR3 totals 15 residues. CDR1 is MGHRA and CDR2 is YSYEKL in the germline V gene. Germline trimming cut 3 bases from V and 9 bases from J; bases unmatched to any gene: 6. The CDR3 here is CASSHPTSGRFEQFF. The DNA of the CDR3 is TGCGCCAGCAGCCACCCGACTAGCGGGAGATTTGAGCAGTTCTTC.

The V gene is TRBV14, the J gene TRBJ2-1, with TRBD2 identical over 7 bases. V dropped 2 bases and J dropped 12; count of bases not matched to a gene: 16. Germline V CDR1 and CDR2: SGHDN, FVKESK. The CDR3 covers 16 residues. The CDR3 here is CASSQSGGAGLVMQFF. The CDR3 nucleotides read TGTGCCAGCAGCCAATCGGGGGGAGCGGGATTGGTAATGCAGTTCTTC.

This clonotype was seen only once. The chain carries TRBV28 and TRBJ2-7, with 8 positions matching TRBD2. V was pared by 5 bases and J by 2 bases, with 8 bases of the junction left unmatched. The CDR3 loop spans 15 amino acids. Germline CDR1 MDHEN, CDR2 SYDVKM. CDR3 loop: CASSPGPAGAYEQYF. CDR3 nucleotide sequence: TGTGCCAGCAGTCCGGGACCAGCGGGAGCCTACGAGCAGTACTTC.

This clonotype has ten or more counts. V gene TRBV13 combines with J gene TRBJ2-1; TRBD2 aligns across 15 bases. The junction had 8 bases not matched to a gene; V was cut back by 5 bases and J by 3 bases. The germline gives CDR1 PRHDT, CDR2 FYEKMQ (reference sequence). This CDR3 is 18 amino acids long. CDR3 sequence: CASSNGLAGGGFYNEQFF. The CDR3 DNA sequence: TGTGCCAGCAGCAACGGACTAGCGGGAGGGGGCTTCTACAATGAGCAGTTCTTC.

The V and J genes are TRBV3-1 and TRBJ2-7; 7 bases align to TRBD2. The CDR3 is 13 residues long. V lost 2 bases, J lost 6 bases, and 4 bases stayed unmatched. Germline CDR1 and CDR2: LGHDT and YNNKEL (reference sequence). The CDR3 region is CASSQRTSVEQYF. The CDR3 DNA reads as TGTGCCAGCAGCCAACGAACTAGCGTCGAGCAGTACTTC.

This clonotype has a count of ten or more. The rearrangement links TRBV11-1 to TRBJ2-7, with 10 bases identical to TRBD1. The germline gives CDR1 SGHAT, CDR2 FQDESV (reference sequence). Trimming cost V 4 bases and J 2 bases; bases outside gene matches: 2. This CDR3 has 14 residues. CDR3 protein: CASSWTGGTYEQYF. The CDR3 DNA is TGTGCCAGCAGCTGGACAGGGGGAACCTACGAGCAGTACTTC.

This clonotype appeared many times. This chain's CDR3 is CASSLGPAGSSYNEQFF. DNA of the CDR3: TGTGCCAGCAGCTTAGGGCCAGCGGGGAGCTCCTACAATGAGCAGTTCTTC. The rearrangement uses TRBV7-6 and TRBJ2-1, with TRBD2 matching over 7 bases. CDR3 length: 17 residues. The J segment lost 0 bases and the V segment lost 1 base, leaving 6 bases of the junction unmatched. The germline gives CDR1 SGHVS, CDR2 FNYEAQ.

The chain carries TRBV4-3 and TRBJ2-7, with 7 bases matching TRBD1. The J segment lost 2 bases and the V segment lost 2 bases, leaving 6 bases of the junction unmatched. The CDR3 has 15 amino acids. Germline CDR1 and CDR2: LGHNA and YSLEER. The CDR3 coding sequence is TGCGCCAGCAGCCAAAGGACAGGCGGTGCCTACGAGCAGTACTTC. The encoded protein is CASSQRTGGAYEQYF.

In this sample, this clonotype turned up many times. V usage is TRBV2 and J usage is TRBJ1-2; TRBD1 might be the D (6 bases). CDR1 is SNHLY, CDR2 FYNNEI, per germline. The V end was cut by 4 bases, the J end by 3 bases, with 15 bases between. The CDR3 is 15 amino acids. DNA for the CDR3: TGTGCCAGCAGTGGGGGGGCAGGGAATTACTATGGCTACACCTTC. It encodes CASSGGAGNYYGYTF.

This clonotype came up a few times. The DNA for the CDR3 is TGTGCCAGCAGTAAAACAGGGGCCGACGAGCAGTACTTC. Its translation is CASSKTGADEQYF. The chain joins TRBV25-1 to TRBJ2-7; TRBD1 matches at 7 bases. V lost 5 bases and J lost 5; bases outside the gene matches: 6. The CDR3 consists of 13 residues. Looked up from germline, CDR1 is MGHDK and CDR2 is SYGVNS.

This clonotype has ten or more counts. The rearrangement joins TRBV10-3 to TRBJ1-2, with D possibly TRBD1 on 6 matching bases. The germline CDR1 and CDR2 sequences are ENHRY and SYGVKD. This CDR3 has 16 residues. Trimming removed 5 bases at V and 5 bases at J, with 21 bases between. CDR3 DNA sequence: TGTGCCATCAGTCAGCCGCGGACAAGGGGGGATTATGGCTACACCTTC. Its translation: CAISQPRTRGDYGYTF.

A few counts support this clonotype. The chain uses TRBV20-1 and TRBJ2-1, with 7 bases matching TRBD2. Trimming took 3 bases from V and 4 from J; bases not matched to a gene: 15. CDR1 is DFQATT, CDR2 SNEGSKA, per germline (reference sequence). The CDR3 covers 17 residues. Here the CDR3 DNA reads TGCAGTGCTAGTAGCCTAGCGGTACAACCACCATACAATGAGCAGTTCTTC. Translated: CSASSLAVQPPYNEQFF.

This clonotype was recorded a few times. The chain employs TRBV5-1 and TRBJ2-2; 7 bases match TRBD2. Losses at the gene ends were 0 bases for V and 0 bases for J; bases not matched to a gene: 2. CDR1 is SGHRS, CDR2 YFSETQ, per germline. This CDR3 has 16 amino acids. The CDR3 DNA reads TGCGCCAGCAGCTTGGACCTAGCGGCGAACACCGGGGAGCTGTTTTTT. This codes for CASSLDLAANTGELFF. Full variable domain (remainder filled in from reference TRBV5-1 and TRBJ2-2): KAGVTQTPRYLIKTRGQQVTLSCSPISGHRSVSWYQQTPGQGLQFLFEYFSETQRNKGNFPGRFSGRQFSNSRSEMNVSTLELGDSALYLCASSLDLAANTGELFFGEGSRLTVL.